The present T cell receptor beta chain was sequenced within a study of blood T cells in healthy people across ages. Investigators took around 10 milliliters of peripheral blood from every donor. This clonotype occurred many times. Sample-barcoded 5' priming and a J-beta primer mix drove a second PCR of 7 to 11 cycles. Tagging of each cDNA molecule was performed by a template-switch adaptor with 12 random nucleotides. In TCRdb, the 5' RACE reads were re-called with MiXCR into one record per CDR3 protein. The top ten clones hold 15% to 20% of a sample with 850,000 to 950,000 distinct CDR3 sequences, under 35% of them seen once. V lost 0 bases, J lost 0 bases, and 13 bases lay in between. This CDR3 region has 16 residues. Germline V lookup: CDR1 SGHKS, CDR2 YYEKEE (reference sequence).

The chain employs TRBV5-5 and TRBJ2-7, with a tentative D call TRBD1 (6 bases). Specimen: blood. The clonotype comes from a woman older than 75 in good health. CDR3 residues: CASSLVGTGTSYEQYF. DNA of the CDR3: TGTGCCAGCAGCTTGGTGGGAACAGGGACCTCCTACGAGCAGTACTTC.